The rows below give T cell receptor beta chains drawn from one sample of a study of CD8 T cells in Susac syndrome. TCRdb redid the calling of the immunoSEQ multiplex PCR reads with MiXCR, one entry per CDR3 protein. Of about 210,000 distinct CDR3 sequences detected, approximately 95% appear once; the ten largest clones hold 0.1%. Sequenced: CD4+ T cells from PBMCs. These receptor sequences come from a human donor in good health. CDR3s include the opening cysteine and the closing phenylalanine or tryptophan. A D gene is named only where the DNA matches it firmly. Clone size is not always given. Where it is, it says once, few, many or a class for expanded clones.

d_gene	v_gene	j_gene	abundance	CDR3aa	CDR3nt
TRBD2	TRBV10-3	TRBJ2-5	.	CAISITGAGDLETQYF	TGTGCCATCAGTATAACGGGAGCGGGAGACTTAGAGACCCAGTACTTC
.	TRBV20-1	TRBJ1-1	once	CSASSYEAFF	TGCAGTGCTAGTTCATATGAAGCTTTCTTT
TRBD2	TRBV29-1	TRBJ2-1	.	CSVPTSASYNEQFF	TGCAGCGTGCCTACTAGCGCGTCCTACAATGAGCAGTTCTTC
.	TRBV12-3/TRBV12-4	TRBJ1-5	.	CASRSDGGGRQPQHF	TGTGCCAGCAGGTCTGACGGAGGAGGAAGGCAGCCCCAGCATTTT
.	TRBV19	TRBJ1-5	.	CASSISARSNQPQHF	TGTGCCAGTAGTATCAGCGCCAGATCGAATCAGCCCCAGCATTTT
.	TRBV7-2	TRBJ2-2	.	CASSFRDPANTGELFF	TGTGCCAGCAGCTTCCGGGACCCTGCTAACACCGGGGAGCTGTTTTTT
.	TRBV24-1	TRBJ2-1	.	CATSDPGRSYNEQFF	TGTGCCACCAGTGATCCAGGGAGATCCTACAATGAGCAGTTCTTC
TRBD1	TRBV3-1	TRBJ2-7	.	CASSQGTGGAYEQYF	TGTGCCAGCAGCCAAGGGACAGGGGGAGCCTACGAGCAGTACTTC
TRBD1	TRBV7-9	TRBJ1-1	.	CASSLAPSGTGAEAFF	TGTGCCAGCAGCTTAGCTCCCTCCGGGACAGGGGCTGAAGCTTTCTTT
TRBD1	TRBV3-1	TRBJ2-7	.	CASSHEGTGREQYF	TGTGCCAGCAGCCACGAGGGGACAGGGCGTGAGCAGTACTTC
TRBD2	TRBV7-9	TRBJ2-7	.	CASSSAAGGAYEQYF	TGTGCCAGCAGCTCCGCCGCCGGGGGGGCCTACGAGCAGTACTTC
TRBD2	TRBV20-1	TRBJ2-7	.	CSASRGGLYEQYF	TGCAGTGCTAGTCGGGGGGGCCTCTACGAGCAGTACTTC
TRBD2	TRBV20-1	TRBJ2-3	.	CSAGAGNTDTQYF	TGCAGTGCTGGAGCGGGGAACACAGATACGCAGTATTTT
.	TRBV5-1	TRBJ2-7	.	CASSLDGGPPYEQYF	TGCGCCAGCAGCTTGGACGGGGGGCCGCCCTACGAGCAGTACTTC
.	TRBV12-3/TRBV12-4	TRBJ2-3	.	CASIRNWVSTDTQYF	TGTGCCAGCATTCGCAACTGGGTTAGCACAGATACGCAGTATTTT
.	TRBV5-1	TRBJ1-2	.	CASSLEGDDAVNGYTF	TGCGCCAGCAGCTTGGAGGGGGACGACGCTGTGAATGGCTACACCTTC
TRBD2	TRBV6-5	TRBJ2-3	.	CASSRTRIDTDTQYF	TGTGCCAGCAGCCGGACTAGGATCGACACAGATACGCAGTATTTT
.	TRBV7-3	TRBJ2-1	.	CASSLEGFSYNEQFF	TGTGCCAGCAGCTTAGAGGGTTTCTCCTACAATGAGCAGTTCTTC
.	TRBV6-1	TRBJ1-6	.	CASSDGIDSPLHF	TGTGCCAGCAGTGACGGGATAGATTCACCCCTCCACTTT
.	TRBV3-1	TRBJ1-1	.	CASSQGLNTEAFF	TGTGCCAGCAGCCAAGGATTGAACACTGAAGCTTTCTTT
.	TRBV21-1	TRBJ1-3	.	CASSFRGPGNTIYF	TGTGCCAGCAGTTTCAGGGGCCCTGGAAACACCATATATTTT
TRBD1	TRBV30	TRBJ1-5	.	CAWNDRGADQPQHF	TGTGCCTGGAACGACAGGGGAGCGGATCAGCCCCAGCATTTT
.	TRBV12-3/TRBV12-4	TRBJ2-5	once	CASSRADVQETQYF	TGTGCCAGCAGCCGAGCGGATGTCCAAGAGACCCAGTACTTC
.	TRBV5-4	TRBJ1-2	.	CASSSDRSYGYTF	TGTGCCAGCAGCTCAGACAGGTCCTATGGCTACACCTTC
.	TRBV12-3/TRBV12-4	TRBJ2-1	.	CASSLGEFQFF	TGTGCCAGCAGTTTAGGAGAGTTCCAGTTCTTC
.	TRBV20-1	TRBJ2-7	.	CSAEEGRGYEQYF	TGCAGCGCCGAAGAGGGCAGGGGATACGAGCAGTACTTC
.	TRBV7-2	TRBJ2-3	.	CASSPQGGAGTDTQYF	TGTGCCAGCAGCCCCCAGGGGGGGGCGGGCACAGATACGCAGTATTTT
TRBD2	TRBV30	TRBJ2-1	.	CAGSGTVEQFF	TGTGCCGGTAGCGGGACCGTTGAGCAGTTCTTC
.	TRBV30	TRBJ2-3	.	CAWSVSVGTDTQYF	TGTGCCTGGAGCGTCAGCGTCGGGACAGATACGCAGTATTTT
.	TRBV29-1	TRBJ1-2	.	CSVDTGYTF	TGCAGCGTTGATACGGGCTACACCTTC
.	TRBV5-1	TRBJ1-1	.	CASSLGQEVGNTEAFF	TGCGCCAGCAGCTTGGGGCAGGAGGTTGGGAACACTGAAGCTTTCTTT
.	TRBV29-1	TRBJ2-2	.	CSVGAGNTGELFF	TGCAGCGTAGGGGCGGGGAACACCGGGGAGCTGTTTTTT
.	TRBV6-2/TRBV6-3	TRBJ2-5	.	CASSGTSYQETQYF	TGTGCCAGCAGTGGGACATCGTACCAAGAGACCCAGTACTTC
.	TRBV14	TRBJ2-7	.	CASSQRGSGPYEQYF	TGTGCCAGCAGCCAACGGGGCTCCGGGCCCTACGAGCAGTACTTC
.	TRBV3-1	TRBJ1-4	.	CASSHGATNEKLFF	TGTGCCAGCAGCCATGGGGCAACTAATGAAAAACTGTTTTTT
.	TRBV18	TRBJ2-7	.	CASSLDSGGLEQYF	TGTGCCAGCTCCCTCGACAGCGGTGGACTCGAGCAGTACTTC
.	TRBV29-1	TRBJ1-1	.	CSVEVSRGTEAFF	TGCAGCGTTGAAGTTTCTCGGGGGACTGAAGCTTTCTTT
.	TRBV29-1	TRBJ1-1	.	CSVRAKALMNTEAFF	TGCAGCGTCCGAGCTAAGGCCCTCATGAACACTGAAGCTTTCTTT
.	TRBV6-1	TRBJ1-2	.	CASSEKRGGNYGYTF	TGTGCCAGCAGTGAAAAGAGGGGTGGAAACTATGGCTACACCTTC
TRBD1	TRBV29-1	TRBJ2-1	.	CSATGQGAYDEQFF	TGCAGCGCCACCGGACAGGGGGCCTATGATGAGCAGTTCTTC
.	TRBV19	TRBJ1-5	.	CASSIGGRSNQPQHF	TGTGCCAGTAGTATAGGGGGGAGAAGCAATCAGCCCCAGCATTTT
.	TRBV5-1	TRBJ1-2	.	CASSSRSATNYGYTF	TGCGCCAGCAGCTCCAGATCGGCTACTAACTATGGCTACACCTTC
TRBD1	TRBV6-6	TRBJ1-1	once	CASSSRQGEAFF	TGTGCCAGCAGTTCTCGACAGGGGGAAGCTTTCTTT
.	TRBV7-6	TRBJ1-4	.	CASSLFAGEGEKLFF	TGTGCCAGCAGCTTATTTGCGGGGGAGGGTGAAAAACTGTTTTTT
.	TRBV18	TRBJ2-1	.	CASSPARGYNEQFF	TGTGCCAGCTCACCGGCCAGGGGCTACAATGAGCAGTTCTTC
TRBD2	TRBV9	TRBJ2-7	.	CASSRSGDSYEQYF	TGTGCCAGCAGTCGAAGCGGGGACTCCTACGAGCAGTACTTC
TRBD1	TRBV29-1	TRBJ2-7	.	CSAGTGDREQYF	TGCAGCGCCGGGACAGGGGACCGCGAGCAGTACTTC
TRBD2	TRBV3-1	TRBJ2-3	.	CASSQELAGGSDTQYF	TGTGCCAGCAGCCAAGAACTAGCGGGGGGCTCAGATACGCAGTATTTT
TRBD1	TRBV29-1	TRBJ1-3	.	CSGLTGNGNTIYF	TGCAGCGGCCTGACAGGGAACGGAAACACCATATATTTT
.	TRBV29-1	TRBJ2-3	.	CSVGRDRTDTQYF	TGCAGCGTTGGTAGGGACCGCACAGATACGCAGTATTTT
TRBD2	TRBV30	TRBJ2-3	.	CAWGAGGVDTQYF	TGTGCCTGGGGAGCGGGAGGAGTAGATACGCAGTATTTT
.	TRBV20-1	TRBJ1-1	.	CSARARGHLNTEAFF	TGCAGTGCTAGAGCGAGAGGGCACTTGAACACTGAAGCTTTCTTT
.	TRBV20-1	TRBJ2-1	.	CSATLSGAYNEQFF	TGCAGTGCTACCCTTAGCGGCGCATACAATGAGCAGTTCTTC
.	TRBV29-1	TRBJ2-3	.	CSARTDTQYF	TGCAGCGCCAGGACGGATACGCAGTATTTT
TRBD2	TRBV4-1	TRBJ2-1	.	CASSQGWTGGNYNEQFF	TGCGCCAGCAGCCAAGGCTGGACGGGAGGCAACTACAATGAGCAGTTCTTC
.	TRBV30	TRBJ1-2	.	CAWDGQHYGYTF	TGTGCCTGGGACGGACAGCACTATGGCTACACCTTC